This TCR beta chain was recovered during a study of T cell changes during pregnancy in multiple sclerosis. Profiling relied on immunoSEQ multiplex PCR, and the TCRdb table lists in-frame clones only, not all of them. This sample has roughly 70,000 clones; 80% to 95% occur once, and the top ten carry 2.3%. With V trimmed by 3 bases and J by 4 bases, 9 bases remained unmatched. From germline, CDR1 is SGDLS and CDR2 YYNGEE. The CDR3 length is 16 residues. This clone was counted between two and nine times. The source of this sequence is a female donor with multiple sclerosis, enrolled in a pregnancy study. The chain employs TRBV9 and TRBJ2-2, with 7 bases matching TRBD2. Sequenced material: peripheral blood, taken in the first trimester of pregnancy. CDR3 sequence: CASSGRGAGRTGELFF. The CDR3 DNA reads as TGTGCCAGCAGCGGGAGGGGAGCGGGACGCACCGGGGAGCTGTTTTTT.